The 17 T cell receptor beta chains presented below share a single source sample, sequenced in a study of blood T cell repertoires in COVID-19. The data were produced by immunoSEQ multiplex PCR, yet TCRdb's version contains in-frame clones alone and is incomplete. Among about 49,000 clones listed, around 79% were seen once. Sequencing was carried out using peripheral blood. The receptor set was obtained from a man in his 70s with active or convalescent COVID-19.

The rearrangement uses TRBV5-1 and TRBJ1-2, with 7 bases matching TRBD1. The CDR3 length is 15 residues. J lost 4 bases, V lost 4 bases, and 10 bases had no gene match. Germline V lookup: CDR1 SGHRS, CDR2 YFSETQ. The CDR3 DNA is TGCGCCAGCAGCCCGGGCACAGGGGCCTCCTATGGCTACACCTTC. Its translation: CASSPGTGASYGYTF.

This chain uses TRBV28 with TRBJ1-2; D gene uncertain. The CDR3 runs to 15 residues. V dropped 5 bases and J dropped 7 bases, with 20 bases sitting between them. The V gene's germline CDR1 is MDHEN and CDR2 SYDVKM. CDR3 in amino acids: CASSQDVGWRGGYTF. In nucleotides, the CDR3 is TGTGCCAGCAGTCAGGACGTAGGGTGGCGGGGTGGCTACACCTTC.

This chain links TRBV29-1 with TRBJ1-3; D is undetermined. CDR3 length: 12 amino acids. V dropped 4 bases and J dropped 0 bases, with 4 bases sitting between them. From germline, CDR1 is SQVTM and CDR2 ANQGSEA. Written as DNA, the CDR3 is TGCAGCGTTGGGAGCTCTGGAAACACCATATATTTT. Translated: CSVGSSGNTIYF.

The chain carries TRBV11-2 and TRBJ1-2, with D tentatively TRBD1 (6 bases). The CDR3 runs to 15 residues. Germline values: CDR1 SGHAT, CDR2 FQNNGV. Trimming took 0 bases from V and 4 from J, leaving 12 bases between them. Here the CDR3 DNA reads TGTGCCAGCAGCTTAGATCTGTCGACAGGCTATGGCTACACCTTC. As protein: CASSLDLSTGYGYTF.

The rearrangement links TRBV6-5 to TRBJ1-4, with D perhaps TRBD1 (5 bases). V was shortened by 4 bases and J by 8 bases, with 14 bases between the two germline ends. The CDR3 runs 14 residues. Per germline, CDR1 MNHEY and CDR2 SVGAGI. CDR3 region: CASSFGTTREKLFF. DNA of the CDR3: TGTGCCAGCAGTTTCGGGACTACACGGGAAAAACTGTTTTTT.

The chain uses TRBV7-9 and TRBJ2-3; no clear D. V shed 3 bases and J shed 4 bases, with 23 bases lying between them. This CDR3 spans 18 amino acids. Germline V gene data show CDR1 as SEHNR and CDR2 as FQNEAQ (reference sequence). The CDR3 reads CASSFAFPPSIQPDTQYF. The DNA of the CDR3 is TGTGCCAGCAGCTTTGCTTTCCCTCCCTCCATACAGCCAGATACGCAGTATTTT.

This clone was counted a single time. The chain joins TRBV6-6 to TRBJ1-3; maybe TRBD1 (5 bases). The CDR3 contains 15 residues. V gave up 0 bases and J gave up 4 bases, with 10 bases separating them. The germline V gene encodes CDR1 MNHNY and CDR2 SVGAGI (reference sequence). The CDR3 reads CASSYSSRAGNTIYF. DNA for the CDR3: TGTGCCAGCAGTTACTCGTCCAGGGCAGGAAACACCATATATTTT.

The gene calls are TRBV2 and TRBJ2-7; 7 positions match TRBD2. The V gene end was trimmed by 5 bases and the J gene end by 3 bases; junction bases not matched to a gene: 10. From germline, CDR1 is SNHLY and CDR2 FYNNEI. CDR3 length: 15 residues. The CDR3 DNA follows: TGTGCCAGCAGTCGACTCCGGGGGACTAACTACGAGCAGTACTTC. This gives the protein CASSRLRGTNYEQYF.

The chain links TRBV7-9 to TRBJ2-3, with D perhaps matching TRBD1 (5 bases). Trimming stripped 5 bases from V and 5 bases from J, with 20 bases between. The CDR3 extends over 16 amino acids. From germline, CDR1 is SEHNR and CDR2 FQNEAQ (reference sequence). The CDR3, as DNA: TGTGCCAGCAGCCCCCCACGAGCGACCAGGGAAGATACGCAGTATTTT. Translating gives CASSPPRATREDTQYF.

The J gene is TRBJ2-1, the V gene TRBV7-2; TRBD2 agrees at 12 bases. The V gene end was trimmed by 2 bases and the J gene end by 7 bases; junction bases not matched to a gene: 6. Germline V gene lookup returns CDR1 SGHTA and CDR2 FQGNSA. This CDR3 spans 16 amino acids. As DNA, the CDR3 is TGTGCCAGCAGCTTAAAATCTAGCGGGAGGGGTAATGAGCAGTTCTTC. Protein sequence: CASSLKSSGRGNEQFF. Full variable domain (rest looked up from reference TRBV7-2 and TRBJ2-1): GAGVSQSPSNKVTEKGKDVELRCDPISGHTALYWYRQSLGQGLEFLIYFQGNSAPDKSGLPSDRFSAERTGGSVSTLTIQRTQQEDSAVYLCASSLKSSGRGNEQFFGPGTRLTVL.

The V gene is TRBV11-3, the J gene TRBJ2-1; 7 bases line up with TRBD1. The CDR3 length is 16 residues. Germline CDR1 is SGHNT and CDR2 is YENEEA. The trim removed 2 bases at V and 7 bases at J, leaving 11 bases unmatched. The CDR3 DNA follows: TGTGCCAGCAGCTTATTTAGGACAGGTTCCCAGAATGAGCAGTTCTTC. Amino acids: CASSLFRTGSQNEQFF.

The chain links TRBV7-2 to TRBJ2-5; 8 nucleotides line up with TRBD2. The CDR3 loop spans 16 amino acids. Germline values: CDR1 SGHTA, CDR2 FQGNSA. The ends lost 5 bases at V and 2 bases at J; junction bases unmatched: 10. The CDR3 loop reads CASSPMGRGGQETQYF. The CDR3 coding sequence is TGTGCCAGCAGCCCAATGGGGCGCGGGGGGCAAGAGACCCAGTACTTC.

V and J are TRBV3-1 (or the pseudogene TRBV3-2) and TRBJ2-7; 10 bases map to TRBD2. The ends lost 5 bases at V and 3 bases at J; junction bases unmatched: 1. Looked up from germline, CDR1 is LGHDT and CDR2 is YNNKEL (reference sequence). CDR3 length: 13 amino acids. The CDR3 loop reads CASSRTSGYEQYF. In DNA form, the CDR3 reads TGTGCCAGCAGCAGGACTAGCGGCTACGAGCAGTACTTC.

This clone has a single count. V is TRBV5-6 and J is TRBJ2-7; TRBD2 matches 7 bases. The CDR3 is made up of 16 amino acids. Germline-derived CDR1 and CDR2 are SGHDT and YYEEEE. J lost 6 bases, V lost 4 bases, and 16 bases had no gene match. The CDR3 loop reads CASSPQAGPSLREQYF. The CDR3 bases are TGTGCCAGCAGCCCCCAAGCGGGACCGTCCCTACGCGAGCAGTACTTC.

CDR3 in amino acids: CASSLSSGRADTQYF. For the CDR3, the DNA is TGTGCCAGCAGCTTAAGTTCAGGGAGGGCAGATACGCAGTATTTT. This chain joins TRBV7-2 and TRBJ2-3, with 7 bases aligning to TRBD2. The CDR3 has 15 amino acids. V trimming: 2 bases; J trimming: 4 bases; junction bases outside the gene matches: 6. Germline loops: CDR1 SGHTA, CDR2 FQGNSA.

V gene TRBV4-1 combines with J gene TRBJ1-1; maybe TRBD1 (5 bases). The germline V and J ends were trimmed by 0 bases and 8 bases, with 10 bases remaining between them. Per germline, CDR1 MGHRA and CDR2 YSYEKL. The CDR3 contains 13 residues. This CDR3 reads CASSQDRGREAFF. DNA of the CDR3: TGCGCCAGCAGCCAAGATAGGGGTAGGGAAGCTTTCTTT.

The rearrangement uses TRBV20-1 and TRBJ2-7, with 12 bases aligning to TRBD2. Germline values: CDR1 DFQATT, CDR2 SNEGSKA (reference sequence). The CDR3 covers 15 residues. After removal of 3 bases from V and 5 bases from J, the junction contained 8 bases not matched to a gene. CDR3 nucleotides: TGCAGTGCTAGTGAACCGGGACTAGCGGGCGACGAGCAGTACTTC. Translating it yields CSASEPGLAGDEQYF.